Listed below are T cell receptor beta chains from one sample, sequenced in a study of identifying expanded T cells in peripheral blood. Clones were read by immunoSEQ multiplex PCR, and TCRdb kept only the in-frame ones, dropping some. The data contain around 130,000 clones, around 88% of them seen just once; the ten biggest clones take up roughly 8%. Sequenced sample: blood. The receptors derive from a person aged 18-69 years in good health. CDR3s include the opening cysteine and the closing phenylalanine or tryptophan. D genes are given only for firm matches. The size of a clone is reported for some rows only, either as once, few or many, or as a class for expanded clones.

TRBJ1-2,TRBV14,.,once,CASSLLGGGYTF,TGTGCCAGCAGCCTCTTGGGAGGGGGCTACACCTTC
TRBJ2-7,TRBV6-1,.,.,CASSEGWVYEQYF,TGTGCCAGCAGTGAAGGGTGGGTCTACGAGCAGTACTTC
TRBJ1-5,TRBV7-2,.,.,CASSLEFRHSNQPQHF,TGTGCCAGCAGCTTAGAGTTCAGGCATAGCAATCAGCCCCAGCATTTT
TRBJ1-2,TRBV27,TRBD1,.,CASTRVGGSVYGYTF,TGTGCCAGCACCAGGGTAGGGGGCTCTGTCTATGGCTACACCTTC
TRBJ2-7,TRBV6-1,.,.,CASSDLGQGRGKQYF,TGTGCCAGCAGTGACCTAGGGCAGGGGCGCGGGAAGCAGTACTTC
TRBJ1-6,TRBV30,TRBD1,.,CAWSGNRGTGNSPLHF,TGTGCCTGGAGTGGTAATAGAGGGACAGGGAACTCACCCCTCCACTTT
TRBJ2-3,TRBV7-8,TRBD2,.,CASSLATVTSGSTDTQYF,TGTGCCAGCAGCTTAGCGACCGTAACTAGCGGGAGCACAGATACGCAGTATTTT
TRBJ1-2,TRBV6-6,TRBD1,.,CASSGPGQGNGYTF,TGTGCCAGCAGTGGACCGGGACAGGGGAATGGCTACACCTTC
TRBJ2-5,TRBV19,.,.,CASSSPGAKTQYF,TGTGCCAGTAGTTCCCCCGGTGCAAAGACCCAGTACTTC
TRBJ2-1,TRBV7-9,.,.,CASSFPQSGYNEQFF,TGTGCCAGCAGCTTCCCCCAGTCGGGTTACAATGAGCAGTTCTTC
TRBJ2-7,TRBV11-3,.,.,CASSPVGGESYEQYF,TGTGCCAGCAGCCCCGTGGGGGGCGAATCCTACGAGCAGTACTTC
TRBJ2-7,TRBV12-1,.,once,CASSSVYGAGLGYEQYF,TGTGCCAGCAGCTCGGTCTATGGGGCGGGACTCGGGTACGAGCAGTACTTC
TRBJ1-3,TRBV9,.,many,CASSATVSGNTIYF,TGTGCCAGCAGTGCGACAGTCTCTGGAAACACCATATATTTT
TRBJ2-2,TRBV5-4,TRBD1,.,CASSPTGGYTGELFF,TGTGCCAGCAGCCCGACAGGGGGCTACACCGGGGAGCTGTTTTTT
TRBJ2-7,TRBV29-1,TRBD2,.,CSVVEGAGGPYEQYF,TGCAGCGTCGTCGAGGGAGCGGGGGGGCCCTACGAGCAGTACTTC
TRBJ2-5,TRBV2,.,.,CASGKTRQETQYF,TGTGCCAGCGGAAAAACCCGGCAAGAGACCCAGTACTTC
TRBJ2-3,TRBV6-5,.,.,CASSKRGTDTQYF,TGTGCCAGCAGTAAAAGGGGTACAGATACGCAGTATTTT
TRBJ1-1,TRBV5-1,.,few,CASSLISQNTEAFF,TGCGCCAGCAGCTTGATTAGTCAGAACACTGAAGCTTTCTTT
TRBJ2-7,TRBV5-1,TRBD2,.,CASRPELAGGREQYF,TGCGCCAGCAGGCCGGAGCTAGCGGGAGGGCGGGAGCAGTACTTC
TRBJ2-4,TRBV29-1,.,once,CSVGEIAKNIQYF,TGCAGCGTTGGAGAGATAGCCAAAAACATTCAGTACTTC
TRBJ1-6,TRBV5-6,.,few,CASSPGRRDSPLHF,TGTGCCAGCAGCCCGGGCCGGAGGGATTCACCCCTCCACTTT
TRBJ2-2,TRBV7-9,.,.,CASSLGGYHAGELFF,TGTGCCAGCAGCTTAGGGGGATATCACGCCGGGGAGCTGTTTTTT
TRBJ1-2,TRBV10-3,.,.,CAISEVARTGLVNYGYTF,TGTGCCATCAGTGAAGTTGCCCGTACAGGACTCGTTAACTATGGCTACACCTTC
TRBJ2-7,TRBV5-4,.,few,CASSEEYHSEQYF,TGTGCCAGCAGCGAAGAATACCATTCCGAGCAGTACTTC
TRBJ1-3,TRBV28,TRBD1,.,CASSLTQGGNTIYF,TGTGCCAGCAGTTTAACACAGGGGGGGAACACCATATATTTT
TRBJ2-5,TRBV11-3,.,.,CASSLGPVETQYF,TGTGCCAGCAGCTTAGGGCCGGTGGAGACCCAGTACTTC
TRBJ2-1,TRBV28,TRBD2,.,CASIRTSGRNEQFF,TGTGCCAGCATCCGGACTAGCGGGAGGAATGAGCAGTTCTTC
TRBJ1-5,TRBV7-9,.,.,CASSFSENQPQHF,TGTGCCAGCAGCTTCTCAGAGAATCAGCCCCAGCATTTT
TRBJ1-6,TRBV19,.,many,CASSILGEANNSPLHF,TGTGCCAGTAGTATCTTGGGCGAAGCAAATAATTCACCCCTCCACTTT